The 3 T cell receptor beta chains below were found in one sample sequenced in a study of naive CD8 T cells in extremely preterm neonates. The method was immunoSEQ multiplex PCR; TCRdb's version includes in-frame clones alone and lacks a portion of them. The repertoire holds thousands of clones, with 95% to 98% as singletons. Sequenced input: naive CD8+ T cells from blood. Receptors originate from a human donor in good health.

This clone has just one count. The V call is TRBV27, the J call TRBJ1-1; tentative D call: TRBD1 (6 bases). V lost 2 bases and J 10 bases, leaving 17 bases between the germline ends. The CDR3 extends over 14 amino acids. Germline loops: CDR1 MNHEY, CDR2 SMNVEV (reference sequence). DNA for the CDR3: TGTGCCAGCAGTTTAGATCAGGGGAAGGAAGTAGCTTTCTTT. It encodes CASSLDQGKEVAFF.

The chain couples TRBV2 to TRBJ1-2, with 9 bases fitting TRBD1. The CDR3 spans 16 residues. The junction had 9 bases not matched to a gene; V was cut back by 4 bases and J by 3 bases. Germline V CDR1 and CDR2: SNHLY, FYNNEI. The CDR3 is CASSGTVQGAYYGYTF. The DNA for the CDR3 is TGTGCCAGCAGTGGGACAGTACAGGGGGCCTACTATGGCTACACCTTC.

The chain uses TRBV6-6 and TRBJ2-7; the D gene is possibly TRBD1 (6 bases). Germline CDR1 reads MNHNY; CDR2 reads SVGAGI (reference sequence). Trimming took 6 bases from V and 5 from J, leaving 20 bases between them. The length of the CDR3 is 15 residues. CDR3 in DNA: TGTGCCAGCAGCCCCGACAGGCCCCTCGGGAACGAGCAGTACGTC. It translates to CASSPDRPLGNEQYV.